These 8 T cell receptor beta chains were sequenced from one sample in a study of cytomegalovirus exposure and HLA in healthy donors. With 60 Vbeta and 13 Jbeta primers, the PCR was carried out. Repertoires were generated with immunoSEQ multiplex PCR, while TCRdb's copy carries only in-frame clones and drops some. The profile shows some 160,000 clones, about 84% of them singletons. Source material: PBMCs. Source of these receptors: a male donor in good health and CMV-seronegative.

Only one count was recorded for this clone. J is TRBJ2-1 and V is TRBV13, with 7 bases aligning to TRBD1. The CDR3 has 15 amino acids. J gave up 7 bases and V 2 bases, and 8 bases lay outside the gene matches. Germline CDR1 and CDR2: PRHDT and FYEKMQ (reference sequence). The CDR3 bases are TGTGCCAGCAGCTTAAGGGGGCAAACGGGAAATGAGCAGTTCTTC. Translated: CASSLRGQTGNEQFF.

This rearrangement joins TRBV28 to TRBJ1-4; 9 bases line up with TRBD1. CDR1 is MDHEN and CDR2 is SYDVKM in the germline V gene. The CDR3 length is 13 residues. V was pared by 6 bases and J by 11 bases, with 7 bases of the junction left unmatched. CDR3 in amino acids: CASRTGTGRKLFF. CDR3 DNA sequence: TGTGCCAGCAGGACGGGGACAGGGCGGAAACTGTTTTTT.

The V and J genes are TRBV10-3 and TRBJ2-5, with TRBD2 identical over 14 bases. Germline V gene sequence: CDR1 ENHRY, CDR2 SYGVKD. The CDR3 sequence is 16 residues long. V was pared by 6 bases and J by 1 base, with 4 bases of the junction left unmatched. CDR3 loop: CAISKGLAGAQETQYF. Here the CDR3 DNA reads TGTGCCATCAGCAAGGGACTAGCGGGGGCCCAAGAGACCCAGTACTTC.

The chain combines TRBV6-7 with TRBJ1-1, with D possibly TRBD1 on 5 matching bases. TRBV6-7 is designated an ORF whose function remains uncertain. Trimming took off 2 bases at V and 0 bases at J, with 13 bases between the two ends. This CDR3 region has 16 residues. CDR3 residues: CASSYPGGRMNTEAFF. The CDR3 DNA reads as TGTGCCAGCAGTTACCCCGGGGGGAGGATGAACACTGAAGCTTTCTTT.

The chain joins TRBV10-3 to TRBJ2-7; TRBD1 matches at 9 bases. CDR1 is ENHRY, CDR2 SYGVKD, per germline. The CDR3 consists of 14 residues. Germline trimming cut 7 bases from V and 4 bases from J; bases unmatched to any gene: 8. The CDR3 region is CAITSGQGRYEQYF. The CDR3 bases are TGTGCCATCACCTCCGGACAGGGGAGGTACGAGCAGTACTTC.

The CDR3 here is CASSYYGTANYGYTF. Here the CDR3 DNA reads TGTGCCAGCAGCTACTACGGGACAGCGAACTATGGCTACACCTTC. The V call is TRBV5-6, the J call TRBJ1-2, with TRBD1 identical over 7 bases. The CDR3 runs 15 residues. Losses at the gene ends were 3 bases for V and 2 bases for J; bases not matched to a gene: 7. CDR1 SGHDT and CDR2 YYEEEE come from the germline V gene.

This clone was seen only once. The chain uses TRBV5-1 and TRBJ1-1; TRBD1 aligns across 10 bases. With V trimmed by 3 bases and J by 5 bases, 1 base remained unmatched. The CDR3 is 13 residues long. CDR1 is SGHRS, CDR2 YFSETQ, per germline. CDR3 loop: CASSWGQGTEAFF. The CDR3 DNA is TGCGCCAGCAGCTGGGGACAGGGGACTGAAGCTTTCTTT.

The rearrangement uses TRBV28 and TRBJ1-2; D perhaps matches TRBD1 (6 bases). The CDR3 runs 13 residues. Germline CDR1 is MDHEN and CDR2 is SYDVKM. The V gene lost 4 bases and the J gene lost 4 bases, with 10 bases spanning the gap. The CDR3 bases are TGTGCCAGCAGTTCGGGACACTTCTATGGCTACACCTTC. Translated: CASSSGHFYGYTF.